Shown below are 5 T cell receptor beta chains from a single sample sequenced in a study of blood T cell repertoires in COVID-19. Method: immunoSEQ multiplex PCR; TCRdb's copy keeps in-frame clones and lacks some. The table records approximately 61,000 clones, about 90% of them present only once. The material sequenced was peripheral blood. These receptors all stem from a human donor in a cohort sampled during active COVID-19.

This chain joins TRBV2 and TRBJ2-5, with 8 bases lining up with TRBD2. Trimming removed 3 bases from V and 5 bases from J; junction bases left unmatched: 14. The CDR3 loop spans 17 amino acids. Germline CDR1 SNHLY, CDR2 FYNNEI. The CDR3 DNA follows: TGTGCCAGCAGTGACGTAGGGGAGCGGGAGCAAAGGGAGACCCAGTACTTC. Residues: CASSDVGEREQRETQYF.

The chain uses TRBV24-1 and TRBJ2-5; TRBD1 matches 7 bases. CDR3 size: 14 residues. V trimming: 0 bases; J trimming: 5 bases; junction bases outside the gene matches: 2. From germline, CDR1 is KGHDR and CDR2 SFDVKD. The CDR3 DNA sequence: TGTGCCACCAGTGATTTGGACAGGGATGAGACCCAGTACTTC. Translated: CATSDLDRDETQYF.

This clone is a singleton in its sample. The rearrangement links TRBV27 to TRBJ2-2, with 9 bases aligning to TRBD1. The J segment lost 2 bases and the V segment lost 0 bases, leaving 4 bases of the junction unmatched. The length of the CDR3 is 17 residues. The germline CDR1 and CDR2 sequences are MNHEY and SMNVEV (reference sequence). The CDR3 DNA follows: TGTGCCAGCAGTTTATCGATAACAGGGGGCAACACCGGGGAGCTGTTTTTT. Protein: CASSLSITGGNTGELFF.

On this clone: At one boundary the junction diverges from the germline segment, which might be a read error. The chain combines TRBV5-1 with TRBJ2-7; 7 nucleotides line up with TRBD1. This CDR3 is built from 14 residues. Germline V gives CDR1 SGHRS, CDR2 YFSETQ. The DNA for the CDR3 is TGCGCCAGCAGCTTGGAGGGACAGATTAGCCCCCAGGACTTC. This codes for CASSLEGQISPQDF. Complete variable domain (other parts from reference TRBV5-1 and TRBJ2-7): KAGVTQTPRYLIKTRGQQVTLSCSPISGHRSVSWYQQTPGQGLQFLFEYFSETQRNKGNFPGRFSGRQFSNSRSEMNVSTLELGDSALYLCASSLEGQISPQDFGPGTRLTVT.

The CDR3 DNA sequence: TGTGCCAGCAGCTCAAGGACAGGGAATCAGCCCCAGCATTTT. It translates to CASSSRTGNQPQHF. The chain employs TRBV5-8 and TRBJ1-5; TRBD1 aligns across 8 bases. This CDR3 has 14 amino acids. Germline V gene sequence: CDR1 SGHTS, CDR2 YDEGEE. J gave up 4 bases and V 3 bases, and 3 bases lay outside the gene matches. The full variable domain, rest sourced from reference TRBV5-8 and TRBJ1-5, is EAGVTQSPTHLIKTRGQQATLRCSPISGHTSVYWYQQALGLGLQFLLWYDEGEERNRGNFPPRFSGRQFPNYSSELNVNALELEDSALYLCASSSRTGNQPQHFGDGTRLSIL.